This is a list of T cell receptor beta chains from one sample in a study of blood T cells in healthy people across ages. Via MiXCR, TCRdb re-called the 5' RACE reads, giving one row per CDR3 protein. This sample has about 2 million distinct CDR3 sequences; 49% occur once, and the top ten carry over 2%. Sequenced: blood. The receptor set was obtained from a woman aged 40 to 55 in good health. Each CDR3 is given with its conserved first and last residue. A D gene is named only where the DNA matches it firmly. Rows give clone size only sometimes, using once, few, many, or a class for an expanded clone.

TRBV4-3,NA,TRBJ1-2,few,TGCGCCAGCAGCCACGGACAGACTAACTATGGCTACACCTTC,CASSHGQTNYGYTF
TRBV4-2,NA,TRBJ1-2,NA,TGTGCCAGCAGCCACCCAGGGAACCCTCTAAACTATGGCTACACCTTC,CASSHPGNPLNYGYTF
TRBV7-9,TRBD1,TRBJ2-5,few,TGTGCCAGCAGCTCCTGGGACAGGAACCAAGAGACCCAGTACTTC,CASSSWDRNQETQYF
TRBV5-1,NA,TRBJ2-1,NA,TGCGCCGGCAGCCCCAACCAGACCCCTTCCAATGAGCAGTTCTTC,CAGSPNQTPSNEQFF
TRBV11-1,NA,TRBJ1-2,NA,TGTGCCAGCAGCTTCTTCCAGGACGGGGTCGGTGGCTACACCTTC,CASSFFQDGVGGYTF
TRBV11-3,NA,TRBJ2-1,NA,TGTGCCAGCAGCCCCACGGGGATTCCCAATGAGCAGTTCTTC,CASSPTGIPNEQFF
TRBV20-1,NA,TRBJ2-7,NA,TGCAGTGCTTCCCGGGACTCGAGCTCCTACGAGCAGTACTTC,CSASRDSSSYEQYF
TRBV6-1,TRBD2,TRBJ2-1,NA,TGTGCCAGCAGTACGGGACTAGCGGGGGGGCCGTTCTCCTACAATGAGCAGTTCTTC,CASSTGLAGGPFSYNEQFF
TRBV6-4,NA,TRBJ2-3,NA,TGTGCCAGCAGTGACTCGGGGTCAGATACGCAGTATTTT,CASSDSGSDTQYF
TRBV27,TRBD1,TRBJ1-4,NA,TGTGCCAGCAGTCCCGACAGGGAGGATGAAAAACTGTTTTTT,CASSPDREDEKLFF
TRBV11-2,TRBD2,TRBJ2-1,NA,TGTGCCAGCAGCTTAAGGCTAGCGGGGGGGCTCTCCTACAATGAGCAGTTCTTC,CASSLRLAGGLSYNEQFF
TRBV4-1,NA,TRBJ1-1,NA,TGCGCCAGCAGCCAAGTTGAACGAGGGTACACTGAAGCTTTCTTT,CASSQVERGYTEAFF
TRBV3-1,NA,TRBJ2-5,NA,TGTGCCAGCAGCCAAGATCCGGCGGACCAAGAGACCCAGTACTTC,CASSQDPADQETQYF
TRBV4-1,TRBD2,TRBJ2-3,NA,TGCGCCAGCAGCGAACGCCCGGGACTAGGAACAGATACGCAGTATTTT,CASSERPGLGTDTQYF
TRBV12-3/TRBV12-4,NA,TRBJ1-1,NA,TGTGCCAGCAGCCGCCAGGGTAAAGCTTTCTTT,CASSRQGKAFF
TRBV20-1,NA,TRBJ2-3,once,TGCAGTGCTCCTAGCCCCCCCACAGATACGCAGTATTTT,CSAPSPPTDTQYF
TRBV6-2/TRBV6-3,NA,TRBJ2-5,NA,TGTGCCAGCAGTTACACGGCGGAACAAGAGACCCAGTACTTC,CASSYTAEQETQYF
TRBV10-3,TRBD2,TRBJ2-5,NA,TGTGCCATGGGAGTCGGGGGGAGCTCCTACAATGAGCAGTACTTC,CAMGVGGSSYNEQYF
TRBV20-1,NA,TRBJ2-7,few,TGCAGTGCTAGAACCCCAGGGCGACTTACGGGCTACGAGCAGTACTTC,CSARTPGRLTGYEQYF
TRBV5-1,TRBD1,TRBJ2-1,NA,TGCGCCAGCAGCCAACGGAACAGGGGCCACAATGAGCAGTTCTTC,CASSQRNRGHNEQFF
TRBV4-3,NA,TRBJ2-1,few,TGCGCCAGCGGCATGTCAGCGTACAATGAGCAGTTCTTC,CASGMSAYNEQFF
TRBV5-1,TRBD1,TRBJ2-6,NA,TGCGCCAGCAGCTTGTATGGACAGGGGGCCTCTGGGCCCAACGTCCTGACTTTC,CASSLYGQGASGPNVLTF
TRBV9,TRBD2,TRBJ2-3,NA,TGTGCCAGCAGCTCAGAAAAGGGTCGGGGGGGCCGAACAGATACGCAGTATTTT,CASSSEKGRGGRTDTQYF
TRBV5-1,NA,TRBJ1-1,NA,TGCGCCAGCAGCTTGGATGCGGGGACTGAAGCTTTCTTT,CASSLDAGTEAFF
TRBV20-1,NA,TRBJ2-1,NA,TGCAGTGCGACCGGGACATTCGATGAGCAGTTCTTC,CSATGTFDEQFF
TRBV12-5,NA,TRBJ1-1,NA,TGTGCTAGTGGTTTGGTACGGGCAGGCTCACGACTTAACACTGAAGCTTTCTTT,CASGLVRAGSRLNTEAFF
TRBV6-2/TRBV6-3,NA,TRBJ2-4,NA,TGTGCCAGCACCCCAGGACAGAGGGCCAAAAACATTCAGTACTTC,CASTPGQRAKNIQYF
TRBV6-2/TRBV6-3,TRBD1,TRBJ2-3,few,TGTGCCAGCAGTAGCGAGGGACAGGGCACAGATACGCAGTATTTT,CASSSEGQGTDTQYF
TRBV27,TRBD2,TRBJ2-5,few,TGTGCCAGCAGTCCTCCCCCCACTAGCGGGAGGAGAGAGACCCAGTACTTC,CASSPPPTSGRRETQYF